These 3 T cell receptor beta chains share one sample of origin, sequenced in a study of T cell responses to AZD1222 COVID-19 vaccine. Only in-frame clones appear in the TCRdb table, and some are missing; sequencing was by immunoSEQ multiplex PCR. The sample consists of 55,000 to 65,000 clones, about three quarters of them appearing once. This material consisted of peripheral blood, taken 28 days after the second AZD1222 dose. Receptors were obtained from an adult who received the AZD1222 COVID-19 vaccine.

The chain links TRBV5-1 to TRBJ2-1; 9 bases fit TRBD2. The germline V gene encodes CDR1 SGHRS and CDR2 YFSETQ. The CDR3 extends over 15 amino acids. With V trimmed by 0 bases and J by 2 bases, 0 bases remained unmatched. For the CDR3, the DNA is TGCGCCAGCAGCTTGGTAGCGGGGGCCTACAATGAGCAGTTCTTC. Translated, it gives CASSLVAGAYNEQFF.

This sequence joins TRBV11-2 and TRBJ2-7; D gene ambiguous. V lost 3 bases and J lost 7, with 19 bases in between. Looked up from germline, CDR1 is SGHAT and CDR2 is FQNNGV. The CDR3 spans 15 residues. CDR3 coding DNA: TGTGCCAGCAGCTTTTCGGGTACTTCCTACGAAGAGCAGTACTTC. Residues: CASSFSGTSYEEQYF.

A few counts support this clone. Other nucleotide sequences from this sample produce the same CDR3. The chain couples TRBV5-1 to TRBJ2-3; TRBD1 matches 9 bases. Per the germline V gene, CDR1 is SGHRS and CDR2 is YFSETQ. After removal of 2 bases from V and 6 bases from J, the junction contained 4 bases not matched to a gene. The CDR3 has 14 residues. In DNA, the CDR3 is TGCGCCAGCAGCTTACAGGGGGCAGGGGATACGCAGTATTTT. It is translated as CASSLQGAGDTQYF.